The rows below give T cell receptor beta chains drawn from one sample of a study of spatial heterogeneity in lung cancer. TCRdb used MiXCR to reprocess the 5' RACE reads, holding one entry per CDR3 protein. The sample includes around 13,000 distinct CDR3 sequences, about 14% of them seen just once. The sequenced sample was PBMCs, obtained at surgery. These receptors all come from a male donor with early-stage non-small cell lung cancer. The CDR3 runs from the conserved cysteine through the conserved F or W. D genes are given only for firm matches. Clone size appears in some rows only: once, few, many, or a class for an expanded clone.

D gene: TRBD1; clone size: -; V gene: TRBV5-1; J gene: TRBJ1-6; CDR3 protein: CASSFGTVANSPLHF; CDR3 DNA: TGCGCCAGCAGCTTTGGGACAGTAGCTAATTCACCCCTCCACTTT
D gene: TRBD1; clone size: many; V gene: TRBV4-3; J gene: TRBJ2-2; CDR3 protein: CASSLKTGSVTGELFF; CDR3 DNA: TGCGCCAGCAGCCTCAAGACAGGGTCGGTAACCGGGGAGCTGTTTTTT
D gene: -; clone size: few; V gene: TRBV7-2; J gene: TRBJ2-3; CDR3 protein: CASSLDNGDTQYF; CDR3 DNA: TGTGCCAGCAGCCTAGATAACGGGGATACGCAGTATTTT
D gene: TRBD2; clone size: -; V gene: TRBV12-3/TRBV12-4; J gene: TRBJ2-2; CDR3 protein: CASSPHPGQKGTSGAPNTGELFF; CDR3 DNA: TGTGCCAGCAGTCCCCACCCGGGACAAAAAGGGACTAGCGGGGCCCCGAACACCGGGGAGCTGTTTTTT
D gene: TRBD1; clone size: -; V gene: TRBV28; J gene: TRBJ1-4; CDR3 protein: CAIADREIEKLFF; CDR3 DNA: TGTGCCATCGCCGACAGGGAAATTGAAAAACTGTTTTTT
D gene: TRBD1; clone size: few; V gene: TRBV18; J gene: TRBJ1-6; CDR3 protein: CASSPLTGERSPLHF; CDR3 DNA: TGTGCCAGCTCACCATTGACAGGGGAGAGATCACCCCTCCACTTT
D gene: -; clone size: -; V gene: TRBV11-2; J gene: TRBJ2-7; CDR3 protein: CASSLAPRGLSYEQYF; CDR3 DNA: TGTGCCAGCAGCTTAGCCCCCAGGGGACTCTCCTACGAGCAGTACTTC
D gene: TRBD1; clone size: many; V gene: TRBV7-9; J gene: TRBJ2-7; CDR3 protein: CASSPWLGGQAAYEQYF; CDR3 DNA: TGTGCCAGCAGCCCGTGGCTGGGGGGACAGGCCGCCTACGAGCAGTACTTC
D gene: TRBD1; clone size: few; V gene: TRBV7-9; J gene: TRBJ2-2; CDR3 protein: CASSPTGGKNTGELFF; CDR3 DNA: TGTGCCAGCAGCCCAACAGGGGGCAAGAACACCGGGGAGCTGTTTTTT
D gene: TRBD1; clone size: -; V gene: TRBV5-1; J gene: TRBJ2-1; CDR3 protein: CASSFGTGHNEQFF; CDR3 DNA: TGCGCCAGCAGCTTTGGGACAGGGCACAATGAGCAGTTCTTC
D gene: -; clone size: -; V gene: TRBV4-1; J gene: TRBJ2-7; CDR3 protein: CASSQTKGHEQYF; CDR3 DNA: TGCGCCAGCAGCCAAACAAAGGGGCACGAGCAGTACTTC
D gene: -; clone size: once; V gene: TRBV7-9; J gene: TRBJ2-7; CDR3 protein: CASSLGAGHPYEQYF; CDR3 DNA: TGTGCCAGCAGCTTGGGGGCGGGCCATCCTTACGAGCAGTACTTC
D gene: -; clone size: -; V gene: TRBV19; J gene: TRBJ1-5; CDR3 protein: CASPRRPRNQPQHF; CDR3 DNA: TGTGCCAGTCCCCGTAGGCCCCGCAATCAGCCCCAGCATTTT
D gene: TRBD1; clone size: -; V gene: TRBV19; J gene: TRBJ2-2; CDR3 protein: CASSVPGQGASGELFF; CDR3 DNA: TGTGCCAGTAGTGTCCCGGGACAGGGGGCATCAGGGGAGCTGTTTTTT
D gene: -; clone size: -; V gene: TRBV5-1; J gene: TRBJ2-5; CDR3 protein: CASRVGPQGETQYF; CDR3 DNA: TGCGCCAGCAGAGTTGGACCTCAAGGGGAGACCCAGTACTTC